Detailed here is one T cell receptor beta chain. What it binds is unknown. The record originates from a study of blood T cells in healthy people across ages. Study findings and constraints: With naive T cell percentage, TCR beta diversity showed a strong correlation. Unsorted PBMC material precluded a definitive naive versus antigen-experienced comparison.

J was trimmed by 5 bases and V by 5 bases; bases with no gene match: 8. The CDR3 is 14 residues long. CDR1 SGHRS and CDR2 YFSETQ come from the germline V gene. A sample-barcoded 5' primer and a J-beta primer mix were used in a second PCR of about 7 to 11 cycles. TCRdb fed the 5' RACE reads into MiXCR, producing one record per CDR3 protein. The table includes more than 450,000 distinct CDR3 sequences, about 27% detected once. The sample was also linked to a second study, of T cells of mothers and their children. In that study: Reverse transcription into cDNA received all extracted RNA, at approximately 1.5 ug per 15 ul. Related pairs of mothers and children showed slightly higher, non-significant overlap versus unrelated pairs.

The source is a boy aged 2 to 10 in good health. Sample: blood. The rearrangement uses TRBV5-1 and TRBJ2-5; 8 nucleotides align to TRBD1. CDR3 sequence: CASRLQGAEETQYF. CDR3 nucleotides: TGCGCCAGCAGACTGCAGGGGGCGGAGGAGACCCAGTACTTC.